Presented here are 13 T cell receptor beta chains from one specimen sequenced in a study of blood T cell repertoires in COVID-19. TCRdb keeps only in-frame clones here, not all; method: immunoSEQ multiplex PCR. Seen here are almost 200,000 clones, 70% to 80% observed once, and the top ten hold around 6%. Sequences were obtained from peripheral blood. The receptor set was obtained from a woman in her thirties or forties with COVID-19, enrolled during active disease.

The V call is TRBV11-2, the J call TRBJ1-1, with D tentatively TRBD1 (5 bases). Trimming left V 0 bases short and J 5 bases short, with 10 bases between. Germline V CDR1 and CDR2: SGHAT, FQNNGV. CDR3 length: 14 amino acids. CDR3 protein: CASSLDAGWTEAFF. DNA for the CDR3: TGTGCCAGCAGCTTAGATGCAGGGTGGACTGAAGCTTTCTTT.

This sequence joins TRBV2 and TRBJ1-6; 8 bases are a match to TRBD1. The length of the CDR3 is 12 residues. Germline CDR1 reads SNHLY; CDR2 reads FYNNEI. The V gene end was trimmed by 5 bases and the J gene end by 11 bases; junction bases not matched to a gene: 2. The CDR3 sequence: CASSLQGAPLHF. The CDR3 DNA follows: TGTGCCAGCAGTTTACAGGGGGCACCCCTCCACTTT.

The chain uses TRBV7-6 and TRBJ1-2; D is uncertain. Germline CDR1 reads SGHVS; CDR2 reads FNYEAQ. The CDR3 totals 12 residues. Trimming stripped 5 bases from V and 7 bases from J, with 11 bases between. The CDR3 nucleotides are TGTGCCAGCAGCCCCTGGCTCAGTGGCTACACCTTC. Its translation: CASSPWLSGYTF. Full variable domain (outside the CDR3, taken from reference TRBV7-6 and TRBJ1-2): GAGVSQSPRYKVTKRGQDVALRCDPISGHVSLYWYRQALGQGPEFLTYFNYEAQQDKSGLPNDRFSAERPEGSISTLTIQRTEQRDSAMYRCASSPWLSGYTFGSGTRLTVV.

This rearrangement joins TRBV7-8 to TRBJ2-3, with TRBD1 matching over 11 bases. The ends lost 0 bases at V and 4 bases at J; junction bases unmatched: 6. Germline V gene sequence: CDR1 SGHVS, CDR2 FQNEAQ. The CDR3 contains 17 residues. The chain's CDR3 is CASSLALGQGAPDTQYF. The CDR3 coding sequence is TGTGCCAGCAGCTTAGCCTTAGGACAGGGGGCCCCAGATACGCAGTATTTT.

This clone was observed a handful of times. The chain is built from TRBV5-1 and TRBJ1-1, with TRBD1 matching 9 bases. V lost 8 bases, J lost 5 bases, and 10 bases stayed unmatched. The CDR3 length is 14 residues. The germline gives CDR1 SGHRS, CDR2 YFSETQ. DNA of the CDR3: TGCGCCAGTACGCGACAGGGGGTGGAAACTGAAGCTTTCTTT. Translated: CASTRQGVETEAFF.

The chain has TRBV25-1 and TRBJ2-1; 11 bases are shared with TRBD2. J lost 4 bases, V lost 2 bases, and 1 base had no gene match. The CDR3 spans 15 residues. Germline V CDR1 and CDR2: MGHDK, SYGVNS. CDR3 amino acids: CASSERTSGYNEQFF. CDR3 in DNA: TGTGCCAGCAGTGAAAGGACTAGCGGGTACAATGAGCAGTTCTTC.

The V call is TRBV7-9, the J call TRBJ2-7; unclear D gene. Germline V lookup: CDR1 SEHNR, CDR2 FQNEAQ (reference sequence). V was trimmed by 3 bases and J by 3 bases, leaving 6 bases between them. This CDR3 contains 12 residues. The CDR3 region is CASSFSYYEQYF. The CDR3 coding sequence is TGTGCCAGCAGCTTCTCCTACTACGAGCAGTACTTC. The full variable domain, completed using reference TRBV7-9 and TRBJ2-7, is DTGVSQNPRHKITKRGQNVTFRCDPISEHNRLYWYRQTLGQGPEFLTYFQNEAQLEKSRLLSDRFSAERPKGSFSTLEIQRTEQGDSAMYLCASSFSYYEQYFGPGTRLTVT.

The chain uses TRBV3-1 (or the pseudogene TRBV3-2) and TRBJ1-5; D is unclear. The CDR3 is 15 residues long. Germline CDR1 LGHDT, CDR2 YNNKEL (reference sequence). V was trimmed by 4 bases and J by 5 bases, leaving 15 bases between them. CDR3 DNA sequence: TGTGCCAGCAGCCTAGGGCAGGTGCGGGATCAGCCCCAGCATTTT. Its protein is CASSLGQVRDQPQHF.

The chain recombines TRBV19 with TRBJ2-3; TRBD1 matches 10 bases. The CDR3 covers 17 residues. The germline CDR1 and CDR2 sequences are LNHDA and SQIVND (reference sequence). Trimming cost V 3 bases and J 2 bases; bases outside gene matches: 8. The CDR3 spells CASSITGTGAFTDTQYF. As DNA, the CDR3 is TGTGCCAGTAGTATCACCGGGACAGGGGCTTTCACAGATACGCAGTATTTT.

This clone appeared a single time. The chain couples TRBV5-1 to TRBJ1-4, with a possible D match to TRBD1 (6 bases). In germline, CDR1 is SGHRS, CDR2 YFSETQ. This CDR3 has 15 amino acids. V shed 3 bases and J shed 3 bases, with 12 bases lying between them. CDR3 residues: CASSSPGAPNEKLFF. The CDR3 DNA reads TGCGCCAGCAGCTCTCCAGGGGCCCCTAATGAAAAACTGTTTTTT.

The V call is TRBV24-1, the J call TRBJ2-5, with D unclear. The ends were cut back, 2 bases at V and 1 base at J, with 10 bases in the middle. Germline CDR1 is KGHDR and CDR2 is SFDVKD. This CDR3 contains 15 residues. The CDR3 DNA reads as TGTGCCACCAGTGATTCTGGGCACCTCCAAGAGACCCAGTACTTC. It yields the protein CATSDSGHLQETQYF.

This chain uses TRBV5-8 with TRBJ1-1, with D hard to call. Germline V gene sequence: CDR1 SGHTS, CDR2 YDEGEE. Trimming took 2 bases from V and 1 from J, leaving 9 bases between them. This CDR3 is built from 14 residues. CDR3 bases: TGTGCCAGCAGCTTTCCTTCACAGAACACTGAAGCTTTCTTT. Protein: CASSFPSQNTEAFF.

The chain uses TRBV19 and TRBJ1-2; possible D gene TRBD1, 6 bases. This CDR3 region has 13 residues. Trimming shortened V by 7 bases and J by 8 bases, and 17 bases separated the two germline ends. Germline-derived CDR1 and CDR2 are LNHDA and SQIVND (reference sequence). CDR3 region: CASTRTDARGYTF. The CDR3 nucleotides are TGTGCCAGTACCCGGACAGATGCTCGAGGCTACACCTTC.